Below are 19 T cell receptor beta chains sequenced from a single sample in a study of T cell repertoires in cytomegalovirus infection. Using its own MiXCR run on the reads, TCRdb lists one record per CDR3 protein. The repertoire consists of fewer than 200,000 distinct CDR3 sequences, with 8.5% to 10% occurring once and the leading ten covering about 4.6%. The sample consisted of PBMCs. The receptors were gathered from a human donor in good health (CMV status not recorded). Some clones in this sample may be carry-over from other donors' samples.

This clonotype appeared many times. This chain uses TRBV20-1 with TRBJ2-2; 11 nucleotides align to TRBD2. The CDR3 length is 15 residues. The V gene's germline CDR1 is DFQATT and CDR2 SNEGSKA (reference sequence). V shed 3 bases, J shed 2 bases, and the junction held 2 bases outside the gene matches. The CDR3 DNA reads TGCAGTGCTAGTGGGACTAGCGGAAACACCGGGGAGCTGTTTTTT. As protein: CSASGTSGNTGELFF.

The table lists this clonotype with a few counts. The rearrangement joins TRBV7-9 to TRBJ1-1, with D hard to call. This CDR3 comprises 14 residues. V shed 5 bases and J shed 4 bases, with 14 bases lying between them. Germline CDR1 is SEHNR and CDR2 is FQNEAQ (reference sequence). The CDR3, as DNA: TGTGCCAGCAGCCCCGCATACTTGGGCACTGAAGCTTTCTTT. Its protein is CASSPAYLGTEAFF. Supplemented by reference TRBV7-9 and TRBJ1-1, the full variable domain reads DTGVSQNPRHKITKRGQNVTFRCDPISEHNRLYWYRQTLGQGPEFLTYFQNEAQLEKSRLLSDRFSAERPKGSFSTLEIQRTEQGDSAMYLCASSPAYLGTEAFFGQGTRLTVV.

This clonotype has at least ten counts. The chain carries TRBV20-1 and TRBJ2-1; D uncertain. The CDR3 has 14 residues. Germline assignment: CDR1 DFQATT and CDR2 SNEGSKA (reference sequence). Trimming removed 3 bases at V and 6 bases at J, with 15 bases between. This CDR3 is CSASSAVLSNEQFF. The CDR3, as DNA: TGCAGTGCTAGCTCGGCGGTATTGTCCAATGAGCAGTTCTTC.

This chain links TRBV19 with TRBJ1-1, with 9 bases identical to TRBD1. The junction had 6 bases not matched to a gene; V was cut back by 4 bases and J by 3 bases. This CDR3 region has 15 residues. Germline assignment: CDR1 LNHDA and CDR2 SQIVND (reference sequence). This chain's CDR3 is CASSTRQGVDTEAFF. The CDR3 region has the DNA TGTGCCAGTAGTACTCGACAGGGGGTGGACACTGAAGCTTTCTTT.

The sample holds many counts of this clonotype. In nucleotides, the CDR3 is TGCGCCAGCAGCCAAGATGGCTCTGGGGCCAACGTCCTGACTTTC. As protein: CASSQDGSGANVLTF. This sequence joins TRBV4-3 and TRBJ2-6; D unresolved. CDR1 is LGHNA and CDR2 is YSLEER in the germline V gene. The V and J ends lost 0 bases and 0 bases respectively, with 3 bases between them. There are 15 residues in the CDR3.

The chain couples TRBV20-1 to TRBJ2-1; 8 nucleotides agree with TRBD2. In germline, CDR1 is DFQATT, CDR2 SNEGSKA (reference sequence). The CDR3 totals 15 residues. V lost 0 bases and J lost 2; bases outside the gene matches: 3. This CDR3 reads CSARDLLAAYNEQFF. CDR3 coding DNA: TGCAGTGCTAGAGATTTACTAGCGGCCTACAATGAGCAGTTCTTC.

This clonotype was observed a few times. The rearrangement joins TRBV6-5 to TRBJ2-3; D remains ambiguous. With 5 bases removed from V and 6 bases from J, the gap between germline ends came to 6 bases. The CDR3 totals 11 residues. Germline assignment: CDR1 MNHEY and CDR2 SVGAGI. The CDR3 here is CASSDSDTQYF. The CDR3 DNA follows: TGTGCCAGCAGTGATTCTGATACGCAGTATTTT.

This clonotype was found many times. CDR3 protein: CASSPGKAEAFF. The DNA for the CDR3 is TGTGCCAGCAGCCCTGGCAAGGCTGAAGCTTTCTTT. This chain connects TRBV7-8 to TRBJ1-1, with no clear D. Trimming stripped 5 bases from V and 6 bases from J, with 10 bases between. This CDR3 is 12 amino acids long. Germline values: CDR1 SGHVS, CDR2 FQNEAQ.

The chain joins TRBV5-1 to TRBJ2-7; no firm D call. Germline assignment: CDR1 SGHRS and CDR2 YFSETQ. V was trimmed by 3 bases and J by 5 bases, leaving 27 bases between them. The CDR3 spans 18 residues. In DNA, the CDR3 is TGCGCCAGCAGCTCTGGTCCTGCAGGCTTGGGGTCGCTTCACGAGCAGTACTTC. It specifies CASSSGPAGLGSLHEQYF.

The table lists this clonotype with many counts. This chain joins TRBV12-3 or TRBV12-4 and TRBJ2-3; 7 bases match TRBD2. Trimming removed 3 bases from V and 1 base from J; junction bases left unmatched: 1. The CDR3 length is 14 residues. DNA for the CDR3: TGTGCCAGCAGTTTCCTAGCGGGCACAGATACGCAGTATTTT. This codes for CASSFLAGTDTQYF.

This clonotype was recorded a few times. The gene calls are TRBV10-3 and TRBJ1-5; no clear D. Germline assignment: CDR1 ENHRY and CDR2 SYGVKD. This CDR3 has 12 residues. Trimming removed 2 bases from V and 5 bases from J, with 4 bases in between. CDR3: CAISEGDQPQHF. The DNA of the CDR3 is TGTGCCATCAGTGAGGGGGATCAGCCCCAGCATTTT.

At least ten counts were recorded for this clonotype. The chain recombines TRBV6-6 with TRBJ2-2, with D unclear. V gave up 5 bases and J gave up 4 bases, with 14 bases separating them. The CDR3 sequence is 15 residues long. The germline V gene encodes CDR1 MNHNY and CDR2 SVGAGI (reference sequence). CDR3 in amino acids: CASSRKLGPTGELFF. The DNA of the CDR3 is TGTGCCAGCAGTAGGAAATTAGGGCCCACCGGGGAGCTGTTTTTT.

At least ten counts were recorded for this clonotype. This sequence joins TRBV5-6 and TRBJ2-7; 9 nucleotides align to TRBD1. This CDR3 spans 16 amino acids. The ends lost 4 bases at V and 5 bases at J; junction bases unmatched: 13. The V gene's germline CDR1 is SGHDT and CDR2 YYEEEE. The CDR3 loop reads CASSRDPGQGFNEQYF. The CDR3 region has the DNA TGTGCCAGCAGCCGTGATCCGGGACAGGGATTCAACGAGCAGTACTTC.

The chain uses TRBV28 and TRBJ1-4; TRBD1 might be the D (5 bases). The ends were cut back, 7 bases at V and 4 bases at J, with 10 bases in the middle. The CDR3 is 13 amino acids. Germline V gene sequence: CDR1 MDHEN, CDR2 SYDVKM. The CDR3 DNA reads as TGTGCCAGCATTGGGGGATTTAATGAAAAACTGTTTTTT. This sequence encodes CASIGGFNEKLFF.

This clonotype was detected many times. V usage is TRBV7-3 and J usage is TRBJ1-3; tentative D call: TRBD1 (5 bases). The CDR3 has 15 residues. Looked up from germline, CDR1 is SGHTA and CDR2 is FQGTGA. V was trimmed by 5 bases and J by 3 bases, leaving 14 bases between them. The CDR3 spells CASSPDGADGNTIYF. The CDR3, as DNA: TGTGCCAGCAGCCCGGACGGGGCGGATGGAAACACCATATATTTT.

This clonotype occurred many times. This rearrangement joins TRBV7-2 to TRBJ2-3; a possible D gene is TRBD2 (5 bases). Looked up from germline, CDR1 is SGHTA and CDR2 is FQGNSA. The ends were cut back, 5 bases at V and 5 bases at J, with 8 bases in the middle. CDR3 length equals 12 residues. Here the CDR3 reads CASSRLLDTQYF. For the CDR3, the DNA is TGTGCCAGCAGCCGACTACTAGATACGCAGTATTTT.

This clonotype was observed at least ten times. The chain recombines TRBV6-2 or TRBV6-3 with TRBJ2-7, with D possibly being TRBD2 (5 bases). Trimming pared 3 bases from V and 2 bases from J, leaving 8 bases between. The CDR3 runs to 13 residues. Germline CDR1 and CDR2: MNHEY and SVGEGT. The CDR3 DNA follows: TGTGCCAGCAGTTATTCCGGGACCTACGAGCAGTACTTC. Its protein is CASSYSGTYEQYF.

This clonotype was counted only a few times. This sequence joins TRBV27 and TRBJ2-7; 7 bases agree with TRBD1. The ends lost 2 bases at V and 7 bases at J; junction bases unmatched: 5. This CDR3 has 13 residues. The V gene's germline CDR1 is MNHEY and CDR2 SMNVEV (reference sequence). The CDR3 is CASSLKGAREQYF. The CDR3 bases are TGTGCCAGCAGTTTAAAGGGGGCGCGGGAGCAGTACTTC.

The chain recombines TRBV4-1 with TRBJ2-7; a possible D gene is TRBD1 (6 bases). The V end was cut by 4 bases, the J end by 6 bases, with 28 bases between. CDR1 and CDR2 (germline): MGHRA, YSYEKL. The CDR3 covers 18 residues. CDR3 DNA: TGCGCCAGCAGCCCCTACTTCGTCGGGACAACTCTCCCTGGCGAGCAGTACTTC. This encodes CASSPYFVGTTLPGEQYF.